There are a few counts of the clone carrying this T cell receptor beta chain. This specimen comes from a study of blood T cells in healthy people across ages. Combining a sample-barcoded 5' primer with a J-beta primer mix, a second PCR ran for roughly 7 to 12 cycles. TCRdb used MiXCR to reprocess the 5' RACE reads, holding one entry per CDR3 protein. Of 950,000 to 1,200,000 distinct CDR3 sequences in the sample, roughly two fifths were seen once. Germline CDR1 and CDR2: DFQATT and SNEGSKA (reference sequence). V was pared by 5 bases and J by 0 bases, with 9 bases between. The CDR3 sequence is 13 residues long.

This rearrangement joins TRBV20-1 to TRBJ2-3, with D uncertain. The receptor's source is a young man in good health. Sequencing was carried out using blood. The CDR3 loop reads CSAPLVSTDTQYF. The CDR3 coding sequence is TGCAGTGCTCCCCTCGTGAGCACAGATACGCAGTATTTT.